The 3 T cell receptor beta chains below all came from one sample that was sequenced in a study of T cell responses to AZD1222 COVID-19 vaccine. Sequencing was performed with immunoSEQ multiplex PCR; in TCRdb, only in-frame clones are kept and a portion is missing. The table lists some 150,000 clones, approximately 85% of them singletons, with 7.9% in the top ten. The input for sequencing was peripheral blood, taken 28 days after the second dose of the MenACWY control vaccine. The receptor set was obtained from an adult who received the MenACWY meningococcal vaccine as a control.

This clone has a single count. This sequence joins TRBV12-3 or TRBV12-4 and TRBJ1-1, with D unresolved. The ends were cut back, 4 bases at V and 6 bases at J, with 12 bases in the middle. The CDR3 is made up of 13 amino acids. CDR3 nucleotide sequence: TGTGCCAGCAGTTGGCTTGAAATAGCTGAAGCTTTCTTT. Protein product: CASSWLEIAEAFF.

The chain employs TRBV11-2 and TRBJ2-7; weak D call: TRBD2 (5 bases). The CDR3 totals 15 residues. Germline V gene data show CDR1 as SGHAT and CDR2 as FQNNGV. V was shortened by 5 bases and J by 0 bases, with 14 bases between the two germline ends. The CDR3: CASSVELGSSYEQYF. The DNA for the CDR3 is TGTGCCAGCAGCGTCGAACTGGGGAGCTCCTACGAGCAGTACTTC.

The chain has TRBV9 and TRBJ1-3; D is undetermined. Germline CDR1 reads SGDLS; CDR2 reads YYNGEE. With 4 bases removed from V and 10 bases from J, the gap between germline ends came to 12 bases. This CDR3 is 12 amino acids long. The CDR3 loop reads CASSSAQGTIYF. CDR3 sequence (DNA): TGTGCCAGCAGCTCCGCGCAAGGGACCATATATTTT.